These 10 T cell receptor beta chains were sequenced from one sample in a study of T cell responses to AZD1222 COVID-19 vaccine. Only in-frame clones appear in the TCRdb table, and some are missing; sequencing was by immunoSEQ multiplex PCR. The table has 85,000 to 110,000 clones, about nine tenths seen once. The specimen was peripheral blood, collected on day 0 of AZD1222 vaccination. Source of these receptors: an adult in good health.

CDR3 DNA: TGTGCCAGTACCCCATCGGGCGGTGAACATTCACCCCTCCACTTT. As protein: CASTPSGGEHSPLHF. This chain connects TRBV19 to TRBJ1-6; D gene ambiguous. V was shortened by 7 bases and J by 8 bases, with 18 bases between the two germline ends. Germline values: CDR1 LNHDA, CDR2 SQIVND (reference sequence). The CDR3 totals 15 residues.

This CDR3 reads CASSFGRGPSEQYF. In nucleotides, the CDR3 is TGTGCCAGCAGCTTTGGTCGGGGCCCCTCCGAGCAGTACTTC. This chain links TRBV5-6 with TRBJ2-7; D tentatively reads TRBD1 or TRBD2 (5 bases each). Per germline, CDR1 SGHDT and CDR2 YYEEEE. V lost 2 bases and J 6 bases, leaving 15 bases between the germline ends. CDR3 length: 14 amino acids. The complete variable domain, with remaining parts taken from reference TRBV5-6 and TRBJ2-7, reads DAGVTQSPTHLIKTRGQQVTLRCSPKSGHDTVSWYQQALGQGPQFIFQYYEEEERQRGNFPDRFSGHQFPNYSSELNVNALLLGDSALYLCASSFGRGPSEQYFGPGTRLTVT.

V gene TRBV10-3 combines with J gene TRBJ1-4, with unresolved D. Germline loops: CDR1 ENHRY, CDR2 SYGVKD. The CDR3 contains 15 residues. V was cut by 8 bases and J by 0 bases, with 13 bases left in between. CDR3 nucleotides: TGTGCCATCGGATCGAAGACTACAACTAATGAAAAACTGTTTTTT. Its translation is CAIGSKTTTNEKLFF.

The V gene is TRBV4-1, the J gene TRBJ2-7; tentatively, D is TRBD2 (6 bases). CDR3 length equals 15 residues. Germline CDR1 reads MGHRA; CDR2 reads YSYEKL. With 0 bases removed from V and 2 bases from J, the gap between germline ends came to 11 bases. CDR3 bases: TGCGCCAGCAGCCAAGAAGGGCGGGGCCCCTACGAGCAGTACTTC. Amino acids: CASSQEGRGPYEQYF.

The chain carries TRBV10-3 and TRBJ2-2; 9 nucleotides agree with TRBD1. The germline gives CDR1 ENHRY, CDR2 SYGVKD. The CDR3 consists of 14 residues. The junction had 4 bases not matched to a gene; V was cut back by 7 bases and J by 4 bases. CDR3 nucleotide sequence: TGTGCCATCAAGGGACAGGGAGGCACCGGGGAGCTGTTTTTT. It is translated as CAIKGQGGTGELFF.

V is TRBV29-1 and J is TRBJ2-2; 9 bases are a match to TRBD1. Germline V gives CDR1 SQVTM, CDR2 ANQGSEA. V gave up 1 base and J gave up 7 bases; unmatched junction bases: 7. The CDR3 consists of 15 residues. The CDR3 protein is CSVEGNRGRDGELFF. Written as DNA, the CDR3 is TGCAGCGTTGAAGGGAACAGGGGGCGGGACGGGGAGCTGTTTTTT.

This chain joins TRBV5-4 and TRBJ1-1, with unresolved D. V gave up 0 bases and J gave up 2 bases, with 17 bases separating them. CDR3 length: 17 amino acids. Germline loops: CDR1 SGHNT, CDR2 YYREEE (reference sequence). The CDR3 DNA reads TGTGCCAGCAGCTTGGATTCGGCTAGGGCGGTTAACACTGAAGCTTTCTTT. The encoded protein is CASSLDSARAVNTEAFF.

V is TRBV14 and J is TRBJ2-7; D uncertain. The CDR3 contains 12 residues. Germline CDR1 is SGHDN and CDR2 is FVKESK. V was trimmed by 3 bases and J by 0 bases, leaving 3 bases between them. The CDR3 region has the DNA TGTGCCAGCAGCCACACCTCCTACGAGCAGTACTTC. This gives the protein CASSHTSYEQYF.

This sequence joins TRBV5-1 and TRBJ2-6, with a weak D call TRBD2 (5 bases). CDR1 and CDR2 from the germline V gene are SGHRS and YFSETQ. The CDR3 is made up of 18 amino acids. V was trimmed by 1 base and J by 2 bases, leaving 16 bases between them. The CDR3 coding sequence is TGCGCCAGCAGCTTGAGGGAATGGACTGGGACTGGGGCCAACGTCCTGACTTTC. Protein: CASSLREWTGTGANVLTF. The variable domain in full, with the rest retrieved from reference TRBV5-1 and TRBJ2-6, is KAGVTQTPRYLIKTRGQQVTLSCSPISGHRSVSWYQQTPGQGLQFLFEYFSETQRNKGNFPGRFSGRQFSNSRSEMNVSTLELGDSALYLCASSLREWTGTGANVLTFGAGSRLTVL.

The gene calls are TRBV7-2 and TRBJ2-3; D gene unclear. The CDR3 contains 16 residues. Trimming took off 5 bases at V and 2 bases at J, with 17 bases between the two ends. Germline V gene data show CDR1 as SGHTA and CDR2 as FQGNSA. CDR3 loop: CASSILPFRATDTQYF. The DNA for the CDR3 is TGTGCCAGCAGCATCCTCCCTTTTAGGGCCACAGATACGCAGTATTTT.